This T cell receptor (beta chain) originates from a study of neoadjuvant nivolumab and ipilimumab in lung cancer. The data were produced by immunoSEQ multiplex PCR, yet TCRdb's version contains in-frame clones alone and is incomplete. The sample lists roughly 39,000 clones, roughly 87% occurring once. Points from the study as a whole: From pretherapy to surgery, tumor richness and clonality rose with dual therapy. Pathologic regression was not significantly tied to TCR clonality. Pretherapy blood TCR richness correlated positively with resected tumor richness.

V was shortened by 4 bases and J by 4 bases, with 13 bases between the two germline ends. Germline V gene lookup returns CDR1 GTSNPN and CDR2 SVGIG (reference sequence). The CDR3 loop spans 13 amino acids. This clone has a single count. Its specificity is unknown. V is TRBV30 and J is TRBJ2-5; the D gene is possibly TRBD2 (6 bases). Material: peripheral blood, obtained before neoadjuvant nivolumab, alone or with ipilimumab. The sequence was collected from an adult with non-small cell lung cancer. CDR3 sequence: CAWKAGGGETQYF. CDR3 bases: TGTGCCTGGAAGGCTGGGGGAGGAGAGACCCAGTACTTC.